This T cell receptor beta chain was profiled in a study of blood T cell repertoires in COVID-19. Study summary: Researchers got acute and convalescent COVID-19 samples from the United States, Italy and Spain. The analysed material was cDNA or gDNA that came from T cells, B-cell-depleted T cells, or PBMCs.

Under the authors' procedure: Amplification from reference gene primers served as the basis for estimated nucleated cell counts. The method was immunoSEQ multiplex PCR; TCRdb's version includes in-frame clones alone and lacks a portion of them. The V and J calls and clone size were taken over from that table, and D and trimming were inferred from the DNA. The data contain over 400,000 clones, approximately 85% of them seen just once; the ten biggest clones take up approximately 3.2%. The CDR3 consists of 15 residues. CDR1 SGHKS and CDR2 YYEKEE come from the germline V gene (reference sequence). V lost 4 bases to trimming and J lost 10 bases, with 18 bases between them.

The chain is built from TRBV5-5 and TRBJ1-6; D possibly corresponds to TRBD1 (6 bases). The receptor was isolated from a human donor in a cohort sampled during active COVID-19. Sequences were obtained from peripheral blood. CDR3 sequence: CASSRMDSRNSPLHF. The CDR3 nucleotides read TGTGCCAGCAGCCGAATGGACAGCCGGAACTCACCCCTCCACTTT.